This TCR beta chain was profiled in a study of shared clonotypes between healthy human individuals. Assay used: immunoSEQ multiplex PCR; TCRdb lists only in-frame clones, some missing. This sample yields about 1.5 million clones, of which roughly 96% are seen a single time; roughly 1.1% belongs to the top ten. None of the donors, who were healthy HIV-negative adults, had recently had acute infections or vaccinations. Naive CD45RA+ and memory CD45RA-negative subsets were split from CD4+ cells. Germline lookup yields CDR1 SGHRS and CDR2 YFSETQ. CDR3 length: 14 residues. Trimming removed 0 bases at V and 5 bases at J, with 9 bases between. Note on this clone: The same CDR3 can be traced to other DNA sequences in this sample.

The source material was naive CD4+ T cells sorted from blood. Subset described: CD45RA+ positively selected. The source of this sequence is a man between 25 and 39 years old in good health. The chain recombines TRBV5-1 with TRBJ2-1; D remains unclear. CDR3 sequence reads: CASSLATGDNEQFF. CDR3 nucleotide sequence: TGCGCCAGCAGCTTGGCCACTGGGGACAATGAGCAGTTCTTC.